One and the same sample provided the 30 T cell receptor beta chains below, sequenced in a study of cytomegalovirus exposure and HLA in healthy donors. The assay was immunoSEQ multiplex PCR, and TCRdb's table has in-frame clones only and misses some. The sample has some 180,000 clones, roughly 77% seen once. Specimen: PBMCs. The receptors stem from a woman in her 30s in good health and CMV-seronegative.

This chain connects TRBV10-3 to TRBJ2-6; D remains ambiguous. Trimming pared 8 bases from V and 0 bases from J, leaving 11 bases between. This CDR3 has 15 amino acids. CDR1 is ENHRY, CDR2 SYGVKD, per germline. CDR3 in amino acids: CAIFGWSSGANVLTF. The CDR3 coding sequence is TGTGCCATCTTCGGATGGAGCTCTGGGGCCAACGTCCTGACTTTC.

The rearrangement joins TRBV5-1 to TRBJ2-7; 8 positions match TRBD2. The J segment lost 2 bases and the V segment lost 4 bases, leaving 5 bases of the junction unmatched. This CDR3 has 14 amino acids. Germline V gene sequence: CDR1 SGHRS, CDR2 YFSETQ. CDR3 amino acids: CASSVTSGAYEQYF. CDR3 nucleotide sequence: TGCGCCAGCAGCGTAACTAGCGGAGCCTACGAGCAGTACTTC.

The V and J genes are TRBV5-1 and TRBJ1-4; 7 nucleotides align to TRBD1. Germline CDR1 SGHRS, CDR2 YFSETQ. Trimming removed 5 bases from V and 5 bases from J; junction bases left unmatched: 6. The CDR3 length is 14 residues. The CDR3 DNA follows: TGCGCCAGCAGTCCCGGGACAGTAAATGAAAAACTGTTTTTT. Its protein is CASSPGTVNEKLFF.

The rearrangement joins TRBV30 to TRBJ2-1; 9 nucleotides line up with TRBD2. Trimming at V came to 2 bases and at J to 3 bases, leaving 5 bases not matched to a gene. CDR3 length: 15 residues. Per the germline V gene, CDR1 is GTSNPN and CDR2 is SVGIG (reference sequence). The DNA of the CDR3 is TGTGCCTGGAGTAAGAAAGCGGGAGGCTACAATGAGCAGTTCTTC. This codes for CAWSKKAGGYNEQFF.

This clone occurred a few times. The gene calls are TRBV5-7 and TRBJ2-2, with D possibly TRBD1 on 6 matching bases. TRBV5-7 is an open reading frame, and its role is uncertain. V was trimmed by 2 bases and J by 4 bases, leaving 21 bases between them. This CDR3 is 18 amino acids long. CDR3 bases: TGTGCCAGCAGCTTCCAATCCCGGTACACAGGGAGCACCGGGGAGCTGTTTTTT. It encodes CASSFQSRYTGSTGELFF.

The J gene is TRBJ2-5, the V gene TRBV7-7; 8 bases map to TRBD1. The CDR3 consists of 14 residues. Per the germline V gene, CDR1 is SSHAT and CDR2 is FNYEAQ (reference sequence). V was pared by 9 bases and J by 3 bases, with 9 bases of the junction left unmatched. The CDR3 spells CASGPGTGEETQYF. The CDR3 DNA sequence: TGTGCCAGTGGTCCTGGGACAGGTGAAGAGACCCAGTACTTC.

This clone turned up a few times. This chain uses TRBV10-3 with TRBJ1-1; no clear D. The CDR3 length is 13 residues. Germline V gene sequence: CDR1 ENHRY, CDR2 SYGVKD. Trimming removed 10 bases at V and 6 bases at J, with 18 bases between. The CDR3 DNA reads as TGTGCCACGAGGTTAGAGGAATTCGCTGAAGCTTTCTTT. Translated: CATRLEEFAEAFF.

In this sample, this clone turned up many times. The V call is TRBV7-9, the J call TRBJ2-1; 9 bases line up with TRBD2. V dropped 6 bases and J dropped 4; count of bases not matched to a gene: 1. CDR1 is SEHNR and CDR2 is FQNEAQ in the germline V gene (reference sequence). This CDR3 comprises 13 residues. CDR3 sequence (DNA): TGTGCCAGCAGGACTAGCGGTTACAATGAGCAGTTCTTC. This translates into CASRTSGYNEQFF.

The chain recombines TRBV10-2 with TRBJ2-5, with D possibly being TRBD2 (6 bases). Trimming removed 0 bases from V and 5 bases from J, with 16 bases in between. Germline CDR1 reads WSHSY; CDR2 reads SAAADI. This CDR3 spans 16 amino acids. The CDR3 sequence is CASSESGRPSGETQYF. In nucleotides, the CDR3 is TGCGCCAGCAGTGAGTCTGGCAGGCCGAGCGGGGAGACCCAGTACTTC.

This clone was seen just once. The chain has TRBV5-6 and TRBJ1-2; 7 nucleotides agree with TRBD1. CDR1 and CDR2 (germline): SGHDT, YYEEEE. The CDR3 totals 19 residues. Losses at the gene ends were 3 bases for V and 4 bases for J; bases not matched to a gene: 21. The CDR3 reads CASSSNAYGGGGYLYGYTF. The CDR3 bases are TGTGCCAGCAGCTCAAACGCGTATGGAGGGGGCGGTTACCTCTATGGCTACACCTTC.

Concerning this clone itself: The junction and the germline gene differ at one end; a read error may be behind it. This rearrangement joins TRBV5-1 to TRBJ2-7, with TRBD2 matching over 10 bases. The CDR3 has 17 residues. Germline V CDR1 and CDR2: SGHRS, YFSETQ. The CDR3 coding sequence is TGCGCCAGCAGCTACTCCAGTAGCAGCGGGAGGGCCTATGAGCAGTACTTC. Translation: CASSYSSSSGRAYEQYF.

The genes are TRBV19 and TRBJ1-5; possibly TRBD1 for D (6 bases). This CDR3 spans 14 amino acids. V shed 3 bases and J shed 7 bases, with 13 bases lying between them. The germline V gene has CDR1 LNHDA and CDR2 SQIVND (reference sequence). The CDR3 DNA sequence: TGTGCCAGTAGTATTGGCGGCAGGGGACAGCCCCAGCATTTT. It specifies CASSIGGRGQPQHF. The entire variable domain, with the rest obtained from reference TRBV19 and TRBJ1-5, is as follows: DGGITQSPKYLFRKEGQNVTLSCEQNLNHDAMYWYRQDPGQGLRLIYYSQIVNDFQKGDIAEGYSVSREKKESFPLTVTSAQKNPTAFYLCASSIGGRGQPQHFGDGTRLSIL.

The CDR3, as DNA: TGTGCCAGCAGTTTTGGACATTCCTACGAGCAGTACTTC. This gives the protein CASSFGHSYEQYF. This chain joins TRBV6-5 and TRBJ2-7, with a tentative D call TRBD1 (5 bases). Germline V CDR1 and CDR2: MNHEY, SVGAGI. The V gene lost 4 bases and the J gene lost 1 base, with 8 bases spanning the gap. The CDR3 extends over 13 amino acids.

The chain combines TRBV5-1 with TRBJ2-2; the D gene is possibly TRBD1 (6 bases). This CDR3 spans 14 amino acids. Trimming cost V 1 base and J 5 bases, with 9 bases left between them. CDR1 SGHRS and CDR2 YFSETQ come from the germline V gene. CDR3 nucleotide sequence: TGCGCCAGCAGCTTGACAGGGCGGACCGGGGAGCTGTTTTTT. Residues: CASSLTGRTGELFF.

The chain combines TRBV19 with TRBJ2-7; possibly TRBD2 for D (5 bases). The CDR3 extends over 14 amino acids. Germline values: CDR1 LNHDA, CDR2 SQIVND (reference sequence). V was clipped by 7 bases and J by 2 bases, with 15 bases between them. The CDR3 spells CASKEDRVPYEQYF. CDR3 DNA sequence: TGTGCCAGTAAGGAGGATAGGGTTCCCTACGAGCAGTACTTC.

The V gene is TRBV29-1, the J gene TRBJ1-1; D is unresolved. CDR1 and CDR2 from the germline V gene are SQVTM and ANQGSEA. Trimming took 7 bases from V and 4 from J, leaving 16 bases between them. This CDR3 is built from 13 residues. CDR3 DNA: TGCAGCGCTAAGAGGGTAGTAGGCACTGAAGCTTTCTTT. This translates into CSAKRVVGTEAFF.

The chain links TRBV10-1 to TRBJ1-6, with 8 nucleotides matching TRBD1. Germline V lookup: CDR1 WNHNN, CDR2 SYGVQD (reference sequence). V trimming: 9 bases; J trimming: 7 bases; junction bases outside the gene matches: 8. The CDR3 totals 14 residues. The CDR3 bases are TGCGCCAGGGGGCCACGGGACAGGAATTCACCCCTCCACTTT. Its protein product is CARGPRDRNSPLHF.

The V gene is TRBV5-4, the J gene TRBJ1-1; 7 positions agree with TRBD1. The germline V gene has CDR1 SGHNT and CDR2 YYREEE (reference sequence). With 2 bases clipped from V and 0 bases from J, the junction kept 4 bases outside the gene matches. This CDR3 region has 15 residues. The CDR3 bases are TGTGCCAGCAGCTTAAAACAGGGGATGAACACTGAAGCTTTCTTT. This encodes CASSLKQGMNTEAFF.

The CDR3 DNA sequence: TGCGCCAGCAAACCGGAGACAGGAACCCCCTCCGGGCAGTACTTC. It encodes CASKPETGTPSGQYF. This chain uses TRBV5-1 with TRBJ2-7; D might be TRBD1 (6 bases). The V gene lost 6 bases and the J gene lost 9 bases, with 25 bases spanning the gap. CDR1 SGHRS and CDR2 YFSETQ come from the germline V gene. CDR3 size: 15 residues.

The chain joins TRBV18 to TRBJ2-1; 10 bases match TRBD2. Unmatched junction bases numbered 7, after V lost 6 bases and J lost 5 bases. Germline V gene sequence: CDR1 KGHSH, CDR2 LQKENI. CDR3 length: 15 amino acids. CDR3 region: CASSHIAGGNNEQFF. In nucleotides, the CDR3 is TGTGCCAGCTCCCATATAGCGGGGGGTAACAATGAGCAGTTCTTC.

The gene calls are TRBV6-1 and TRBJ2-7, with 13 bases that match TRBD2. Germline CDR1 and CDR2: MNHNS and SASEGT. Trimming removed 2 bases from V and 0 bases from J; junction bases left unmatched: 4. CDR3 length equals 17 residues. CDR3 residues: CASSERTSGGYSYEQYF. As DNA, the CDR3 is TGTGCCAGCAGTGAACGGACTAGCGGGGGATACTCCTACGAGCAGTACTTC.

This chain links TRBV5-6 with TRBJ2-5; 7 bases align to TRBD1. The CDR3 sequence is 16 residues long. Germline loops: CDR1 SGHDT, CDR2 YYEEEE. V dropped 0 bases and J dropped 1; count of bases not matched to a gene: 6. The CDR3: CASSLAGRGRQETQYF. CDR3 DNA: TGTGCCAGCAGCTTGGCTGGAAGGGGGCGCCAAGAGACCCAGTACTTC. Full variable domain (remainder filled in from reference TRBV5-6 and TRBJ2-5): DAGVTQSPTHLIKTRGQQVTLRCSPKSGHDTVSWYQQALGQGPQFIFQYYEEEERQRGNFPDRFSGHQFPNYSSELNVNALLLGDSALYLCASSLAGRGRQETQYFGPGTRLLVL.

This sequence joins TRBV30 and TRBJ2-1; D is possibly TRBD1 (5 bases). The CDR3 sequence is 11 residues long. Germline V gene data show CDR1 as GTSNPN and CDR2 as SVGIG (reference sequence). V dropped 4 bases and J dropped 4 bases, with 5 bases sitting between them. For the CDR3, the DNA is TGTGCCTGGACAGGGTACAATGAGCAGTTCTTC. Its protein product is CAWTGYNEQFF. The variable domain in full, completed from reference TRBV30 and TRBJ2-1, reads SQTIHQWPATLVQPVGSPLSLECTVEGTSNPNLYWYRQAAGRGLQLLFYSVGIGQISSEVPQNLSASRPQDRQFILSSKKLLLSDSGFYLCAWTGYNEQFFGPGTRLTVL.

This clone has only a few counts. The V gene is TRBV29-1, the J gene TRBJ1-2, with 8 bases lining up with TRBD1. Germline CDR1 and CDR2: SQVTM and ANQGSEA. The CDR3 sequence is 10 residues long. V was pared by 6 bases and J by 8 bases, with 2 bases of the junction left unmatched. The CDR3 DNA reads as TGCAGCGTGTACAGGGGGGGCTACACCTTC. Encoded protein: CSVYRGGYTF.

The chain has TRBV5-1 and TRBJ2-2, with a possible D match to TRBD2 (6 bases). Per the germline V gene, CDR1 is SGHRS and CDR2 is YFSETQ. V was cut by 3 bases and J by 1 base, with 19 bases left in between. The CDR3 is 18 residues long. CDR3 in DNA: TGCGCCAGCAGCTCGGCCCCCGGGACTTCCATGAACACCGGGGAGCTGTTTTTT. It yields the protein CASSSAPGTSMNTGELFF.

This rearrangement joins TRBV5-1 to TRBJ1-5; a weak D match, TRBD1 (5 bases). V dropped 1 base and J dropped 1 base, with 9 bases sitting between them. Germline CDR1 SGHRS, CDR2 YFSETQ. CDR3 length: 15 amino acids. DNA of the CDR3: TGCGCCAGCAGCTTGTCGGGGGACAGCAATCAGCCCCAGCATTTT. As protein: CASSLSGDSNQPQHF.

This clone has a single count. This chain links TRBV18 with TRBJ1-1, with 7 bases lining up with TRBD1. The CDR3 has 13 residues. Germline CDR1 is KGHSH and CDR2 is LQKENI. V shed 2 bases and J 5 bases; nucleotides not matched to a gene: 2. CDR3 region: CASSPARGTEAFF. The CDR3 DNA reads as TGTGCCAGCTCACCAGCCAGGGGGACTGAAGCTTTCTTT.

This chain uses TRBV28 with TRBJ1-2, with D perhaps matching TRBD1 (6 bases). The CDR3 totals 12 residues. Germline V CDR1 and CDR2: MDHEN, SYDVKM. Trimming cost V 7 bases and J 7 bases, with 13 bases left between them. In DNA, the CDR3 is TGTGCCAGCACCGAGGCAGGGGTTGGCTACACCTTC. Protein sequence: CASTEAGVGYTF.

The chain uses TRBV2 and TRBJ2-4, with 7 positions matching TRBD2. The CDR3 consists of 12 residues. In germline, CDR1 is SNHLY, CDR2 FYNNEI. After removal of 1 base from V and 14 bases from J, the junction contained 5 bases not matched to a gene. The CDR3 bases are TGTGCCAGCAGTGAAGAGGTCCGGGGGGAGTACTTC. Its translation is CASSEEVRGEYF.

This clone was found a few times. The V gene is TRBV20-1, the J gene TRBJ1-2; no firm D call. The CDR3 consists of 10 residues. CDR1 DFQATT and CDR2 SNEGSKA come from the germline V gene (reference sequence). CDR3 amino acids: CRPGEYGYTF. CDR3 in DNA: TGCAGACCCGGGGAGTATGGCTACACCTTC.